One sample yielded the 27 T cell receptor beta chains listed below, sequenced in a study of cytomegalovirus exposure and HLA in healthy donors. Primers included in the PCR were 60 Vbeta and 13 Jbeta primers. Measured with immunoSEQ multiplex PCR; TCRdb has only the in-frame clones, and not every one. Of about 120,000 clones listed, about 80% were seen once; the top ten hold 2% to 2.5%. The sequenced material came from PBMCs. The source is a human donor in good health.

The chain links TRBV6-5 to TRBJ2-7; D may be TRBD1 (6 bases). The V and J ends lost 7 bases and 4 bases respectively, with 20 bases between them. CDR3 length: 15 residues. In germline, CDR1 is MNHEY, CDR2 SVGAGI. For the CDR3, the DNA is TGTGCCAGCAAAGACAGGCCAGCCCGCCTTTACGAGCAGTACTTC. It codes for CASKDRPARLYEQYF.

The rearrangement joins TRBV7-9 to TRBJ1-4; 10 bases line up with TRBD1. The CDR3 is 14 amino acids. Per the germline V gene, CDR1 is SEHNR and CDR2 is FQNEAQ (reference sequence). With V trimmed by 5 bases and J by 8 bases, 5 bases remained unmatched. CDR3 bases: TGTGCCAGCAGCAGGGACAGGGGAGGGGAAAAACTGTTTTTT. Translation: CASSRDRGGEKLFF. The full variable domain, rest sourced from reference TRBV7-9 and TRBJ1-4, is DTGVSQNPRHKITKRGQNVTFRCDPISEHNRLYWYRQTLGQGPEFLTYFQNEAQLEKSRLLSDRFSAERPKGSFSTLEIQRTEQGDSAMYLCASSRDRGGEKLFFGSGTQLSVL.

This clone was found once. This chain links TRBV18 with TRBJ1-1, with TRBD1 matching over 8 bases. The V gene's germline CDR1 is KGHSH and CDR2 LQKENI. After removal of 3 bases from V and 4 bases from J, the junction contained 7 bases not matched to a gene. This CDR3 is built from 15 residues. As DNA, the CDR3 is TGTGCCAGCTCACCCTCCCCAGGGGGCATCACTGAAGCTTTCTTT. This encodes CASSPSPGGITEAFF.

The chain recombines TRBV5-1 with TRBJ2-7, with D perhaps matching TRBD2 (6 bases). Trimming left V 3 bases short and J 3 bases short, with 25 bases between. This CDR3 is 18 amino acids long. Germline CDR1 and CDR2: SGHRS and YFSETQ. The CDR3 DNA follows: TGCGCCAGCAGCTCCCGGAGGAGGGAGGTCGGGGCGATCTACGAGCAGTACTTC. Protein sequence: CASSSRRREVGAIYEQYF.

The rearrangement links TRBV25-1 to TRBJ2-7, with a possible D match to TRBD1 (6 bases). V lost 6 bases, J lost 12 bases, and 12 bases lay in between. The CDR3 loop spans 10 amino acids. Germline CDR1 MGHDK, CDR2 SYGVNS. CDR3 coding DNA: TGTGCCAGCAGAAACAGGGTTCTGTACTTC. Encoded protein: CASRNRVLYF.

The chain couples TRBV6-1 to TRBJ2-7; the D gene is possibly TRBD1 (5 bases). The CDR3 loop spans 14 amino acids. V was pared by 6 bases and J by 0 bases, with 12 bases between. Germline lookup yields CDR1 MNHNS and CDR2 SASEGT. The CDR3 protein is CASRGRKPSYEQYF. CDR3 DNA: TGTGCCAGCAGGGGGCGGAAACCCTCCTACGAGCAGTACTTC.

The V call is TRBV7-6, the J call TRBJ2-5; 8 bases map to TRBD2. Germline values: CDR1 SGHVS, CDR2 FNYEAQ. This CDR3 is built from 16 residues. V gave up 2 bases and J gave up 5 bases; unmatched junction bases: 10. CDR3: CASSLPGTSDRETQYF. DNA of the CDR3: TGTGCCAGCAGCTTACCCGGGACTAGTGATCGTGAGACCCAGTACTTC.

This rearrangement joins TRBV27 to TRBJ1-4; 9 positions agree with TRBD1. Trimming took 6 bases from V and 4 from J; bases not matched to a gene: 9. Germline V CDR1 and CDR2: MNHEY, SMNVEV (reference sequence). CDR3 length: 16 residues. The CDR3 spells CASRARPGQGNEKLFF. The DNA for the CDR3 is TGTGCCAGCAGGGCTCGACCGGGACAGGGTAATGAAAAACTGTTTTTT.

CDR3 residues: CASTDRPGGNEKLFF. The CDR3 DNA reads as TGTGCCAGTACCGACCGTCCGGGAGGTAATGAAAAACTGTTTTTT. This sequence joins TRBV19 and TRBJ1-4; D is undetermined. Germline CDR1 LNHDA, CDR2 SQIVND (reference sequence). V was shortened by 7 bases and J by 4 bases, with 16 bases between the two germline ends. The CDR3 has 15 residues.

This clone has only one observation. J is TRBJ2-3 and V is TRBV6-1; D gene ambiguous. The V gene's germline CDR1 is MNHNS and CDR2 SASEGT. This CDR3 is built from 14 residues. V was cut by 7 bases and J by 4 bases, with 15 bases left in between. CDR3 amino acids: CASTRFGLSDTQYF. The CDR3 DNA reads TGTGCCAGCACTCGGTTTGGTCTATCAGATACGCAGTATTTT.

The chain combines TRBV5-1 with TRBJ2-5; TRBD2 agrees at 7 bases. The germline CDR1 and CDR2 sequences are SGHRS and YFSETQ. With V trimmed by 4 bases and J by 3 bases, 9 bases remained unmatched. This CDR3 region has 15 residues. Written as DNA, the CDR3 is TGCGCCAGCAGCGGAGAGGGACTACAAGAAGAGACCCAGTACTTC. Protein: CASSGEGLQEETQYF.

This chain uses TRBV4-2 with TRBJ1-5; no clear D gene. CDR1 is LGHNA and CDR2 is YNFKEQ in the germline V gene. This CDR3 contains 15 residues. Trimming cost V 0 bases and J 6 bases, with 12 bases left between them. CDR3 residues: CASSQEPGTGQPQHF. The CDR3 region has the DNA TGTGCCAGCAGCCAAGAACCGGGAACGGGTCAGCCCCAGCATTTT.

CDR3: CASRTGSNTEAFF. The CDR3 DNA follows: TGCGCCAGCAGAACAGGAAGCAACACTGAAGCTTTCTTT. The rearrangement joins TRBV5-1 to TRBJ1-1, with a possible D match to TRBD1 (5 bases). Germline V gives CDR1 SGHRS, CDR2 YFSETQ. There are 13 residues in the CDR3. Deletions cut 5 bases from V and 2 bases from J, with 10 bases between.

A note on this clone: One end of the junction does not line up with germline, which may come from a read error. The chain employs TRBV6-5 and TRBJ1-2, with 8 bases fitting TRBD1. The germline CDR1 and CDR2 sequences are MNHEY and SVGAGI. The CDR3 loop spans 13 amino acids. Here the CDR3 reads CASSSTGDYGYIF. CDR3 nucleotides: TGTGCCAGCAGTTCGACAGGGGACTATGGCTACATCTTC.

The V gene is TRBV6-4, the J gene TRBJ2-3, with no clear D. Germline CDR1 MRHNA, CDR2 SNTAGT. The CDR3 length is 15 residues. Between the trimmed V and J ends, which lost 4 bases and 3 bases, there was a span of 14 bases. The DNA for the CDR3 is TGTGCCAGCAGTGCTTCTGTTTCGTTGACAGATACGCAGTATTTT. Protein sequence: CASSASVSLTDTQYF.

This sequence joins TRBV7-8 and TRBJ1-1; 7 nucleotides agree with TRBD1. Germline CDR1 SGHVS, CDR2 FQNEAQ. The V segment lost 5 bases and the J segment 0 bases; nucleotides outside the gene matches: 3. The CDR3 is 14 residues long. The CDR3 spells CASSVDRMNTEAFF. CDR3 in DNA: TGTGCCAGCAGCGTGGACAGGATGAACACTGAAGCTTTCTTT.

This chain links TRBV29-1 with TRBJ1-2, with D possibly matching TRBD1 (6 bases). V dropped 6 bases and J dropped 2 bases, with 13 bases sitting between them. CDR1 is SQVTM and CDR2 is ANQGSEA in the germline V gene. The CDR3 runs 13 residues. The CDR3 spells CSVRQQGNYGYTF. CDR3 nucleotides: TGCAGCGTACGACAGCAGGGGAACTATGGCTACACCTTC.

This clone was detected once. CDR3 sequence: CATSRGGTGGEKLFF. The DNA for the CDR3 is TGTGCCACCAGCAGAGGCGGGACAGGGGGCGAAAAACTGTTTTTT. This sequence joins TRBV15 and TRBJ1-4; TRBD1 matches 12 bases. Per the germline V gene, CDR1 is LNHNV and CDR2 is YYDKDF (reference sequence). Trimming at V came to 1 base and at J to 8 bases, leaving 2 bases not matched to a gene. There are 15 residues in the CDR3.

The rearrangement uses TRBV27 and TRBJ2-3; 8 positions agree with TRBD2. With 7 bases clipped from V and 3 bases from J, the junction kept 9 bases outside the gene matches. This CDR3 spans 15 amino acids. Germline values: CDR1 MNHEY, CDR2 SMNVEV (reference sequence). The CDR3 here is CASTERGYETDTQYF. Here the CDR3 DNA reads TGTGCCAGCACTGAGCGGGGGTACGAGACAGATACGCAGTATTTT.

The chain employs TRBV5-4 and TRBJ2-2; D ambiguous. V lost 4 bases, J lost 2 bases, and 12 bases lay in between. The CDR3 runs to 15 residues. Germline V gene data show CDR1 as SGHNT and CDR2 as YYREEE (reference sequence). The CDR3 coding sequence is TGTGCCAGCAGCGCCTCAGGCATTAACACCGGGGAGCTGTTTTTT. This gives the protein CASSASGINTGELFF.

This clone was seen once. The rearrangement uses TRBV5-1 and TRBJ2-7; the match to TRBD2 covers 12 bases. Unmatched junction bases numbered 9, after V lost 4 bases and J lost 4 bases. This CDR3 is 16 amino acids long. Germline V lookup: CDR1 SGHRS, CDR2 YFSETQ. The CDR3 is CASSPDPSGRAYEQYF. CDR3 coding DNA: TGCGCCAGCAGCCCGGACCCTAGCGGGAGGGCTTACGAGCAGTACTTC.

This chain links TRBV28 with TRBJ1-5; D not certain. Trimming removed 3 bases from V and 6 bases from J, with 3 bases in between. The CDR3 loop spans 11 amino acids. CDR1 is MDHEN and CDR2 is SYDVKM in the germline V gene. The CDR3 coding sequence is TGTGCCAGCAGTTTCCGTCAGCCCCAGCATTTT. This codes for CASSFRQPQHF.

This chain joins TRBV6-1 and TRBJ2-5, with 8 nucleotides matching TRBD1. The junction had 7 bases not matched to a gene; V was cut back by 2 bases and J by 5 bases. This CDR3 has 15 amino acids. From germline, CDR1 is MNHNS and CDR2 SASEGT. In DNA, the CDR3 is TGTGCCAGCAGTGAACAGGGGGCTAGCTGGGAGACCCAGTACTTC. Amino acids: CASSEQGASWETQYF.

The rearrangement joins TRBV6-5 to TRBJ1-1, with no clear D. Germline assignment: CDR1 MNHEY and CDR2 SVGAGI. The CDR3 loop spans 13 amino acids. V lost 2 bases and J lost 4, with 8 bases in between. CDR3 nucleotides: TGTGCCAGCAGTTACGCCAGGATCACTGAAGCTTTCTTT. Its protein product is CASSYARITEAFF.

J is TRBJ2-1 and V is TRBV29-1; 11 bases are shared with TRBD2. The germline gives CDR1 SQVTM, CDR2 ANQGSEA. V shed 5 bases and J 3 bases; nucleotides not matched to a gene: 12. CDR3 length: 17 amino acids. For the CDR3, the DNA is TGCAGCGTTTCGGGAGGGGGGACTAGCGGCAACTACAATGAGCAGTTCTTC. It codes for CSVSGGGTSGNYNEQFF.

The chain has TRBV2 and TRBJ2-1; D possibly corresponds to TRBD1 (6 bases). The CDR3 is made up of 14 amino acids. Looked up from germline, CDR1 is SNHLY and CDR2 is FYNNEI. V lost 6 bases and J 0 bases, leaving 9 bases between the germline ends. CDR3 amino acids: CASRPRGSYNEQFF. CDR3 sequence (DNA): TGTGCCAGCAGACCCAGGGGCTCCTACAATGAGCAGTTCTTC.

The chain links TRBV2 to TRBJ2-2, with D possibly being TRBD2 (6 bases). V lost 7 bases, J lost 5 bases, and 14 bases lay in between. Germline V lookup: CDR1 SNHLY, CDR2 FYNNEI. The CDR3 has 14 residues. The CDR3 bases are TGTGCCAGCACTAACGGGAGAGGAACCGGGGAGCTGTTTTTT. It encodes CASTNGRGTGELFF.